This is a list of T cell receptor beta chains from one sample in a study of CD8+ T cells in alopecia areata. Sequencing used immunoSEQ multiplex PCR; TCRdb keeps in-frame clones, though not all of them. The profile shows some 100,000 clones, roughly 60% of them singletons. Sequencing used CD8+ T cells sorted from blood, obtained between weeks 55 and 65, from a patient treated with tofacitinib. These receptors were taken from a human donor with alopecia areata. Each CDR3 is given with its conserved first and last residue. A D gene is named only where the DNA matches it firmly. Clone size appears in some rows only: once, few, many, or a class for an expanded clone.

clone_size	v_call	j_call	d_call	cdr3_nt	cdr3_aa
.	TRBV14	TRBJ2-5	TRBD1	TGTGCCAGCAGCCAACCCTGGACAGGTCAAGAGACCCAGTACTTC	CASSQPWTGQETQYF
few	TRBV5-6	TRBJ2-7	.	TGTGCCAGCAGCCGGACCTCGGGCGAGCAGTACTTC	CASSRTSGEQYF
.	TRBV7-9	TRBJ2-3	TRBD2	TGTGCCAGCAGCTCGACTAGCGAGAGCACAGATACGCAGTATTTT	CASSSTSESTDTQYF
.	TRBV6-5	TRBJ2-5	.	TGTGCCAGCAGTTACTCTAGTGAGACCCAGTACTTC	CASSYSSETQYF
few	TRBV4-2	TRBJ2-2	.	TGTGCCAGCAGCCCCGTGGTAGGGGCCCGGGCCGGGGAGCTGTTTTTT	CASSPVVGARAGELFF
.	TRBV30	TRBJ1-1	.	TGTGCCTGGAGTAAAGATCCAGGGTTTAACACTGAAGCTTTCTTT	CAWSKDPGFNTEAFF
.	TRBV4-1	TRBJ1-5	.	TGCGCCAGCAGCCAAGCCGGGAGCTTCAATCAGCCCCAGCATTTT	CASSQAGSFNQPQHF
few	TRBV2	TRBJ1-5	TRBD1	TGTGCCAGCAGTGGGGGACAGGGTCACAATCAGCCCCAGCATTTT	CASSGGQGHNQPQHF
.	TRBV12-5	TRBJ2-7	.	TGTGCTAGTGGTCCCGACGGGGCCTACGAGCAGTACTTC	CASGPDGAYEQYF
.	TRBV7-3	TRBJ1-1	.	TGTGCCAGCAGCTTCGGGACCGGCACTGAAGCTTTCTTT	CASSFGTGTEAFF
.	TRBV5-1	TRBJ2-7	.	TGCGCCAGCAGCTTGGAGACCTCCTACGAGCAGTACTTC	CASSLETSYEQYF
.	TRBV30	TRBJ2-1	TRBD2	TGTGCCTGGAGTTCGACTAGCGGCCACAATGAGCAGTTCTTC	CAWSSTSGHNEQFF
few	TRBV29-1	TRBJ1-2	TRBD1	TGCAGCGTTGAGGATTGGACAGGGACCCTCTCCTTC	CSVEDWTGTLSF
.	TRBV6-5	TRBJ1-2	TRBD1	TGTGCCATCAAGACAGGGGGGTACTATGGCTACACCTTC	CAIKTGGYYGYTF
.	TRBV7-9	TRBJ2-7	TRBD1	TGTGCCAGCAGCCCGGGGACAGGGGTGTACGAGCAGTACTTC	CASSPGTGVYEQYF
.	TRBV18	TRBJ2-1	.	TGTGCCAGCTCACTCTCGGCGGAGGGGGCCTACAATGAGCAGTTCTTC	CASSLSAEGAYNEQFF
.	TRBV4-1	TRBJ1-2	.	TGCGCCAGCAGCCAAGAGACAGGAAACTATGGCTACACCTTC	CASSQETGNYGYTF
few	TRBV27	TRBJ2-1	.	TGTGCCAGCAGTCCGGAGGGGGTCTACAATGAGCAGTTCTTC	CASSPEGVYNEQFF
.	TRBV18	TRBJ2-1	TRBD2	TGTGCCAGCTCAACCGGGACTAGCGGGGACCTCTCCTACAATGAGCAGTTCTTC	CASSTGTSGDLSYNEQFF
.	TRBV7-9	TRBJ1-2	.	TGTGCCAGCAGCCGCATAGGACTAGACTATGGCTACACCTTC	CASSRIGLDYGYTF
.	TRBV27	TRBJ1-5	.	TGTGCCAGCAGTCTAGGGGGTCAGCCCCAGCATTTT	CASSLGGQPQHF
.	TRBV19	TRBJ2-6	.	TGTGCCAGTAGTTGGGTAGCTGGGGCCAACGTCCTGACTTTC	CASSWVAGANVLTF
few	TRBV29-1	TRBJ1-1	.	TGCAGCGTGGCTAGGGTGGGCATGAACACTGAAGCTTTCTTT	CSVARVGMNTEAFF
.	TRBV27	TRBJ1-2	.	TGTGCCAGCAGTTCCCGTGGCTCATATGGCTACACCTTC	CASSSRGSYGYTF
.	TRBV2	TRBJ2-4	.	TGTGCCAGCAGTGGGTCTTGGTCTAGGGGAATAGCCAAAAACATTCAGTACTTC	CASSGSWSRGIAKNIQYF
.	TRBV5-6	TRBJ2-5	.	TGTGCCAGCAGCTTGGCTAGGTGGCGGCAGGACCGGATGGGGACCCAGTACTTC	CASSLARWRQDRMGTQYF
.	TRBV14	TRBJ1-3	.	TGTGCCAGCAGCCAAGAAGGCGGAAACTCTGGAAACACCATATATTTT	CASSQEGGNSGNTIYF
.	TRBV5-6	TRBJ1-2	.	TGTGCCAGCAGCTTGGCCGGGGGGAGCCACTATGGCTACACCTTC	CASSLAGGSHYGYTF
once	TRBV5-6	TRBJ2-7	.	TGTGCCAGCGGTCAGGGGATAACCTACGAGCAGTACTTC	CASGQGITYEQYF
.	TRBV6-5	TRBJ1-5	.	TGTGCCAGCAGGGGAGGGGAGAGCAATCAGCCCCAGCATTTT	CASRGGESNQPQHF
once	TRBV18	TRBJ2-7	.	TGTGCCAGCTCATCGGAGTCCTACGAGCAGTACTTC	CASSSESYEQYF
few	TRBV4-1	TRBJ2-3	.	TGCGCCAGCAGCCAAGAACCGGGAGATACGCAGTATTTT	CASSQEPGDTQYF